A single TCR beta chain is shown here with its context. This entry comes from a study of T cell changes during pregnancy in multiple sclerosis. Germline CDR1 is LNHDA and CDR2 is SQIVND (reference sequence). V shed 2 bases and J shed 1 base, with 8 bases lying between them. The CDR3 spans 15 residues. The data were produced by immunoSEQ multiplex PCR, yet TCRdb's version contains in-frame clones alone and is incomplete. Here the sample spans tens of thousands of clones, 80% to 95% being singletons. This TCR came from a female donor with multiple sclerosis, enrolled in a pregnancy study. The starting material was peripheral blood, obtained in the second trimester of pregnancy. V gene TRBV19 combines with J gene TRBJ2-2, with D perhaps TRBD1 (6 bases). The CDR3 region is CASSISGVNTGELFF. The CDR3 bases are TGTGCCAGTAGTATATCAGGGGTGAACACCGGGGAGCTGTTTTTT.